Each of the 17 T cell receptor beta chains below was sequenced from the same sample in a study of patients and donors after allogeneic stem cell transplantation. One entry per CDR3 protein, called by TCRdb with MiXCR from the RT-PCR reads. The table has approximately 160,000 distinct CDR3 sequences, 24% seen once. Sequences were obtained from blood, either unsorted or a sorted T cell fraction (not recorded which). These receptors all come from a human donor who was either an allogeneic HSCT recipient or a stem cell or donor lymphocyte infusion donor (not recorded which). It is not recorded whose cells these are; they may come from a transplant donor.

The chain combines TRBV24-1 with TRBJ2-3; possibly TRBD1 for D (5 bases). The CDR3 has 15 amino acids. Trimming shortened V by 3 bases and J by 4 bases, and 13 bases separated the two germline ends. Per the germline V gene, CDR1 is KGHDR and CDR2 is SFDVKD. CDR3 coding DNA: TGTGCCACCAGTGATAGGGGCCACAGGCCAGATACGCAGTATTTT. Translating it yields CATSDRGHRPDTQYF.

V is TRBV20-1 and J is TRBJ1-1; D is perhaps TRBD1 (5 bases). The CDR3 spans 16 residues. CDR1 is DFQATT and CDR2 is SNEGSKA in the germline V gene (reference sequence). Trimming took 0 bases from V and 6 from J, leaving 20 bases between them. Written as DNA, the CDR3 is TGCAGTGCTAGAGATCCGCCGTTAGGGGAGGGCCCTGAAGCTTTCTTT. The encoded protein is CSARDPPLGEGPEAFF.

This clonotype was picked up a small number of times. The rearrangement links TRBV4-3 to TRBJ2-1; D gene uncertain. In germline, CDR1 is LGHNA, CDR2 YSLEER. This CDR3 region has 16 residues. Trimming removed 0 bases at V and 6 bases at J, with 15 bases between. In nucleotides, the CDR3 is TGCGCCAGCAGCCAAGAGTGGTTCCCCAGTAGCAATGAGCAGTTCTTC. Residues: CASSQEWFPSSNEQFF.

The CDR3 loop reads CSVAPETPHEQYF. The CDR3 DNA reads as TGCAGCGTTGCTCCGGAGACCCCCCACGAGCAGTACTTC. The chain joins TRBV29-1 to TRBJ2-7; D gene uncertain. CDR3 length: 13 amino acids. In germline, CDR1 is SQVTM, CDR2 ANQGSEA. V was clipped by 4 bases and J by 5 bases, with 15 bases between them.

J is TRBJ1-1 and V is TRBV5-1; D call uncertain. This CDR3 has 14 residues. CDR1 and CDR2 (germline): SGHRS, YFSETQ. Between the trimmed V and J ends, which lost 4 bases and 0 bases, there was a span of 10 bases. CDR3 DNA: TGCGCCAGCAGCCCGGCGGGGATGAACACTGAAGCTTTCTTT. Protein sequence: CASSPAGMNTEAFF.

This clonotype was counted once. The V and J genes are TRBV6-1 and TRBJ2-1; TRBD1 matches at 7 bases. V was clipped by 4 bases and J by 4 bases; unmatched bases: 10. In germline, CDR1 is MNHNS, CDR2 SASEGT. The CDR3 is 16 amino acids. CDR3 region: CASSASGTARYNEQFF. The CDR3 DNA reads TGTGCCAGCAGTGCATCCGGGACAGCGAGGTACAATGAGCAGTTCTTC.

The rearrangement links TRBV30 to TRBJ2-5; TRBD2 matches at 10 bases. The germline V gene has CDR1 GTSNPN and CDR2 SVGIG (reference sequence). The CDR3 spans 14 residues. With 4 bases clipped from V and 7 bases from J, the junction kept 9 bases outside the gene matches. This chain's CDR3 is CAWTIAGGSGTQYF. CDR3 nucleotide sequence: TGTGCCTGGACGATAGCGGGGGGCTCGGGGACCCAGTACTTC.

This clonotype has only a few counts. The CDR3 DNA reads TGTGCCAGCAGTTTATCTACGGGACTTCCCACAGATACGCAGTATTTT. It yields the protein CASSLSTGLPTDTQYF. The J gene is TRBJ2-3, the V gene TRBV27, with TRBD2 as a possible D gene (6 bases). CDR1 and CDR2 from the germline V gene are MNHEY and SMNVEV (reference sequence). This CDR3 is built from 16 residues. V lost 0 bases to trimming and J lost 2 bases, with 12 bases between them.

In its sample, this clonotype was seen a few times. CDR3 in DNA: TGTGCCATCAGTGCGGTCAGGACAGGGGGTGATGAAAAACTGTTTTTT. Its translation is CAISAVRTGGDEKLFF. The chain is built from TRBV10-3 and TRBJ1-4, with 10 bases fitting TRBD1. This CDR3 comprises 16 residues. V lost 4 bases to trimming and J lost 6 bases; unmatched junction nucleotides: 8. Per the germline V gene, CDR1 is ENHRY and CDR2 is SYGVKD.

At least ten counts were recorded for this clonotype. The V and J genes are TRBV27 and TRBJ1-1; possible D gene TRBD1, 5 bases. The CDR3 has 12 residues. V lost 1 base, J lost 9 bases, and 9 bases lay in between. Germline V gene data show CDR1 as MNHEY and CDR2 as SMNVEV (reference sequence). The CDR3 nucleotides are TGTGCCAGCAGTTTATACCCAGGGCAAGCTTTCTTT. This sequence encodes CASSLYPGQAFF.

This chain connects TRBV11-2 to TRBJ2-1; D possibly matches TRBD1 or TRBD2 (5 bases each). Trimming took off 4 bases at V and 0 bases at J, with 16 bases between the two ends. CDR3 length: 17 amino acids. CDR1 is SGHAT, CDR2 FQNNGV, per germline. In DNA form, the CDR3 reads TGTGCCAGCAGCTGGGAAGAGGGGATCAGCTCCTACAATGAGCAGTTCTTC. Translating it yields CASSWEEGISSYNEQFF.

In this sample, this clonotype turned up many times. The V gene is TRBV29-1, the J gene TRBJ1-1; no clear D. CDR3 length: 12 residues. The germline CDR1 and CDR2 sequences are SQVTM and ANQGSEA. The V and J ends lost 1 base and 4 bases respectively, with 7 bases between them. The CDR3: CSVEAGLTEAFF. CDR3 coding DNA: TGCAGCGTTGAAGCAGGCCTCACTGAAGCTTTCTTT.

In this sample, this clonotype turned up a few times. V and J are TRBV20-1 and TRBJ1-4; maybe TRBD1 (6 bases). V shed 3 bases and J shed 0 bases, with 17 bases lying between them. The CDR3 has 17 residues. Germline V gene data show CDR1 as DFQATT and CDR2 as SNEGSKA (reference sequence). The CDR3 reads CSASNAGQSATNEKLFF. CDR3 coding DNA: TGCAGTGCTAGTAATGCCGGACAGTCGGCAACTAATGAAAAACTGTTTTTT.

This clonotype was counted a few times. The chain has TRBV7-3 and TRBJ2-3; no clear D. Between the trimmed V and J ends, which lost 6 bases and 9 bases, there was a span of 16 bases. CDR1 and CDR2 (germline): SGHTA, FQGTGA. This CDR3 comprises 13 residues. CDR3 sequence reads: CASRPLMAATQYF. The CDR3 coding sequence is TGTGCCAGCAGACCCCTTATGGCGGCCACGCAGTATTTT.

This clonotype was observed many times. This chain uses TRBV27 with TRBJ1-1; 7 bases line up with TRBD1. Germline loops: CDR1 MNHEY, CDR2 SMNVEV (reference sequence). Trimming cost V 4 bases and J 8 bases; bases outside gene matches: 4. There are 12 residues in the CDR3. The CDR3 DNA follows: TGTGCCAGCAGTTCGCCGGGACAGGAAGCTTTCTTT. Residues: CASSSPGQEAFF.

V is TRBV6-5 and J is TRBJ2-7; maybe TRBD2 (6 bases). The CDR3 spans 14 residues. Trimming cost V 6 bases and J 5 bases, with 17 bases left between them. The germline CDR1 and CDR2 sequences are MNHEY and SVGAGI. The CDR3 DNA reads TGTGCCAGCAGCCGAGACTGGGACTGGAACGAGCAGTACTTC. It specifies CASSRDWDWNEQYF.

The CDR3 is CAISDFTGNRNEQFF. CDR3 DNA: TGTGCCATCAGTGACTTCACAGGGAATCGCAATGAGCAGTTCTTC. V and J are TRBV10-3 and TRBJ2-1, with D perhaps TRBD1 (6 bases). CDR1 is ENHRY and CDR2 is SYGVKD in the germline V gene. CDR3 length equals 15 residues. Trimming shortened V by 3 bases and J by 6 bases, and 15 bases separated the two germline ends.